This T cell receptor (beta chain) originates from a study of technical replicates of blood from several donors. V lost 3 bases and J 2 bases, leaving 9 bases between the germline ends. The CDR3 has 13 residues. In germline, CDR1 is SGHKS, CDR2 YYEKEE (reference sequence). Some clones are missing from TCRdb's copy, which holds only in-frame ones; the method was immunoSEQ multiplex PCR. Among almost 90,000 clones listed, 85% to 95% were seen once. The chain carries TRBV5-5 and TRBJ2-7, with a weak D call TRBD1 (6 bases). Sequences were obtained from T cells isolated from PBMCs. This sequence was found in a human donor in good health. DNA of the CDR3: TGTGCCAGCAGCTCGGACAGACCCTACGAGCAGTACTTC. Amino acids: CASSSDRPYEQYF. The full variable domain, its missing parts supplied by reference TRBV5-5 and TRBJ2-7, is DAGVTQSPTHLIKTRGQQVTLRCSPISGHKSVSWYQQVLGQGPQFIFQYYEKEERGRGNFPDRFSARQFPNYSSELNVNALLLGDSALYLCASSSDRPYEQYFGPGTRLTVT.